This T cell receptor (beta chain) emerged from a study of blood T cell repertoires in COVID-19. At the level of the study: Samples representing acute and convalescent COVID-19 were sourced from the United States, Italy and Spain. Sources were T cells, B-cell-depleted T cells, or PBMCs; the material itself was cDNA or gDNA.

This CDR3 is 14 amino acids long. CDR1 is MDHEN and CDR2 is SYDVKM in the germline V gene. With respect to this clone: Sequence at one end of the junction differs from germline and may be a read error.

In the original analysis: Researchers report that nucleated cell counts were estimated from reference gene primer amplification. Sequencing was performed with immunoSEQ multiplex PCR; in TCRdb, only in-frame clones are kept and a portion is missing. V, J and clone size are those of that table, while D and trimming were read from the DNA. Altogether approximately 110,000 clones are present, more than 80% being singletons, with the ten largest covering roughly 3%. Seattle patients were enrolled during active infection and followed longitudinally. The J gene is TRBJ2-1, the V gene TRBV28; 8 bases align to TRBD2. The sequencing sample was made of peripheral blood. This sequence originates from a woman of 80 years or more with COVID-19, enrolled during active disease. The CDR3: CASGFAGGLNEQFF. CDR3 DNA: TGTGCCAGCGGTTTTGCGGGAGGCCTGAATGAGCAGTTCTTC.